The 30 T cell receptor beta chains presented below share a single source sample, sequenced in a study of T-cell reconstitution after alpha-beta-depleted transplantation in children. Library preparation (for TCRbeta) was performed with unique molecular identifiers. Using its own MiXCR run on the PCR reads, TCRdb lists one record per CDR3 protein. The sample holds around 500,000 distinct CDR3 sequences, approximately 13% seen once. The input for sequencing was PBMCs from the stem cell graft donor, taken from the stem cell graft. Receptors were obtained from a human donor who donated a stem cell graft to a child with combined immunodeficiency.

This clonotype has ten or more counts. CDR3 region: CASSLRSIGADTQYF. The CDR3, as DNA: TGTGCCAGCAGTTTAAGATCAATCGGCGCAGATACGCAGTATTTT. J is TRBJ2-3 and V is TRBV28, with no clear D. CDR3 size: 15 residues. The germline V gene has CDR1 MDHEN and CDR2 SYDVKM. V lost 2 bases, J lost 4 bases, and 13 bases lay in between. The full variable domain, rest sourced from reference TRBV28 and TRBJ2-3, is DVKVTQSSRYLVKRTGEKVFLECVQDMDHENMFWYRQDPGLGLRLIYFSYDVKMKEKGDIPEGYSVSREKKERFSLILESASTNQTSMYLCASSLRSIGADTQYFGPGTRLTVL.

This clonotype was seen more than once but under ten times. This chain links TRBV11-2 with TRBJ2-1; TRBD2 matches at 9 bases. The CDR3 sequence is 16 residues long. Looked up from germline, CDR1 is SGHAT and CDR2 is FQNNGV. J was trimmed by 6 bases and V by 2 bases; bases with no gene match: 8. The CDR3 DNA follows: TGTGCCAGCAGCTTATCTCTCCTAGCGGGAACCAATGAGCAGTTCTTC. This codes for CASSLSLLAGTNEQFF. Looking up the rest from reference TRBV11-2 and TRBJ2-1 gives the full variable domain: EAGVAQSPRYKIIEKRQSVAFWCNPISGHATLYWYQQILGQGPKLLIQFQNNGVVDDSQLPKDRFSAERLKGVDSTLKIQPAKLEDSAVYLCASSLSLLAGTNEQFFGPGTRLTVL.

This clonotype was recorded many times. This chain connects TRBV24-1 to TRBJ2-3; D gene unclear. The V gene lost 6 bases and the J gene lost 2 bases, with 11 bases spanning the gap. Germline values: CDR1 KGHDR, CDR2 SFDVKD. The CDR3 spans 14 residues. The CDR3 nucleotides are TGTGCCACCAGTTGGTCCGATTCCACAGATACGCAGTATTTT. It yields the protein CATSWSDSTDTQYF.

This clonotype was recorded a few times. The gene calls are TRBV7-2 and TRBJ2-7, with 9 bases that match TRBD2. The CDR3 length is 17 residues. The ends lost 3 bases at V and 0 bases at J; junction bases unmatched: 9. Germline-derived CDR1 and CDR2 are SGHTA and FQGNSA. The CDR3 here is CASSFTGGGAYSYEQYF. CDR3 in DNA: TGTGCCAGCAGCTTCACCGGCGGGGGGGCTTACTCCTACGAGCAGTACTTC. The whole variable domain, filled in from reference TRBV7-2 and TRBJ2-7, reads GAGVSQSPSNKVTEKGKDVELRCDPISGHTALYWYRQSLGQGLEFLIYFQGNSAPDKSGLPSDRFSAERTGGSVSTLTIQRTQQEDSAVYLCASSFTGGGAYSYEQYFGPGTRLTVT.

The V and J genes are TRBV12-3 or TRBV12-4 and TRBJ2-7; D possibly corresponds to TRBD1 (5 bases). The CDR3 is 13 residues long. The germline V and J ends were trimmed by 6 bases and 6 bases, with 15 bases remaining between them. CDR3 DNA sequence: TGTGCCAGCAGCCTTGACCTAACAGGCGAGCAGTACTTC. This codes for CASSLDLTGEQYF.

The CDR3 loop is CASSRSGGIQETQYF. The CDR3 region has the DNA TGCGCCAGCAGCCGGAGCGGGGGGATCCAAGAGACCCAGTACTTC. The chain joins TRBV4-3 to TRBJ2-5; 9 bases fit TRBD2. This CDR3 spans 15 amino acids. CDR1 LGHNA and CDR2 YSLEER come from the germline V gene. V lost 4 bases to trimming and J lost 1 base; unmatched junction nucleotides: 4.

This rearrangement joins TRBV11-2 to TRBJ2-5; D is ambiguous. V lost 2 bases and J lost 1, with 23 bases in between. There are 19 residues in the CDR3. The V gene's germline CDR1 is SGHAT and CDR2 FQNNGV. CDR3 amino acids: CASSLSPPGFRRAQETQYF. The CDR3 nucleotides read TGTGCCAGCAGCTTATCCCCCCCCGGCTTCCGGCGAGCCCAAGAGACCCAGTACTTC.

The chain uses TRBV28 and TRBJ2-7, with TRBD1 matching 9 bases. The CDR3 has 15 amino acids. CDR1 MDHEN and CDR2 SYDVKM come from the germline V gene. The V and J ends lost 3 bases and 4 bases, in that order; junction bases with no gene match: 7. CDR3 region: CASSFPTGGLYEQYF. CDR3 DNA: TGTGCCAGCAGTTTCCCGACAGGGGGTTTATACGAGCAGTACTTC.

J is TRBJ2-5 and V is TRBV12-3 or TRBV12-4; 10 bases are a match to TRBD2. V lost 3 bases and J lost 5; bases outside the gene matches: 9. The CDR3 length is 16 residues. This CDR3 reads CASSLAAGGRRETQYF. The CDR3 region has the DNA TGTGCCAGCAGTTTGGCAGCGGGGGGGCGAAGGGAGACCCAGTACTTC.

Only a few counts were recorded for this clonotype. This chain connects TRBV12-3 or TRBV12-4 to TRBJ2-3, with TRBD2 matching over 13 bases. Germline trimming cut 7 bases from V and 2 bases from J; bases unmatched to any gene: 6. The CDR3 sequence is 16 residues long. DNA of the CDR3: TGTGCCAGCACCGAGGGACTAGCGGGGTTCACAGATACGCAGTATTTT. Translated: CASTEGLAGFTDTQYF.

In this sample, this clonotype turned up a few times. This sequence joins TRBV7-2 and TRBJ1-2; the match to TRBD1 covers 8 bases. This CDR3 contains 15 residues. Losses at the gene ends were 1 base for V and 6 bases for J; bases not matched to a gene: 7. The germline V gene encodes CDR1 SGHTA and CDR2 FQGNSA. The chain's CDR3 is CASSLVGRGPDGYTF. The CDR3 DNA reads as TGTGCCAGCAGCTTAGTCGGCAGGGGGCCTGATGGCTACACCTTC.

This clonotype has ten or more counts. The CDR3 loop reads CASTDSFPSYEQYF. CDR3 in DNA: TGTGCCAGCACCGACTCTTTTCCCTCCTACGAGCAGTACTTC. The V and J genes are TRBV6-6 and TRBJ2-7; unclear D gene. CDR1 and CDR2 (germline): MNHNY, SVGAGI (reference sequence). The CDR3 consists of 14 residues. V lost 7 bases and J 0 bases, leaving 13 bases between the germline ends.

This clonotype appeared a few times. The chain is built from TRBV10-3 and TRBJ2-1; 10 bases match TRBD2. The germline V gene has CDR1 ENHRY and CDR2 SYGVKD. The CDR3 is made up of 15 amino acids. Trimming cost V 3 bases and J 8 bases; bases outside gene matches: 7. Here the CDR3 reads CAISESGGASDEQFF. The CDR3 DNA reads TGTGCCATCAGTGAAAGCGGGGGGGCTAGCGATGAGCAGTTCTTC.

This chain links TRBV7-6 with TRBJ1-4; tentative D call: TRBD1 (6 bases). V lost 2 bases, J lost 5 bases, and 12 bases lay in between. Germline CDR1 is SGHVS and CDR2 is FNYEAQ. This CDR3 has 15 amino acids. The CDR3 DNA sequence: TGTGCCAGCAGCTTATGGGCAGGGGACAATGAAAAACTGTTTTTT. This codes for CASSLWAGDNEKLFF.

This clonotype showed up many times. V usage is TRBV29-1 and J usage is TRBJ2-1; D may be TRBD2 (6 bases). Germline V gene data show CDR1 as SQVTM and CDR2 as ANQGSEA. The CDR3 runs to 13 residues. V lost 4 bases to trimming and J lost 7 bases, with 14 bases between them. CDR3: CSVVVTSNNEQFF. DNA of the CDR3: TGCAGCGTTGTCGTGACTAGTAATAATGAGCAGTTCTTC.

This clonotype turned up a few times. The rearrangement links TRBV6-5 to TRBJ1-1; D is uncertain. CDR1 and CDR2 from the germline V gene are MNHEY and SVGAGI. The CDR3 loop spans 14 amino acids. V was cut by 0 bases and J by 7 bases, with 12 bases left in between. The CDR3 nucleotides read TGTGCCAGCAGTTACTCCCCTCAAGTAGGTGAAGCTTTCTTT. It specifies CASSYSPQVGEAFF.

A few counts support this clonotype. The chain uses TRBV12-3 or TRBV12-4 and TRBJ2-5; TRBD2 aligns across 13 bases. V lost 6 bases and J lost 4; bases outside the gene matches: 14. The CDR3 is made up of 18 amino acids. In DNA, the CDR3 is TGTGCCAGCAGCCCTGGCCCGGGACTAGCGGGGTTTCGAGAGACCCAGTACTTC. This sequence encodes CASSPGPGLAGFRETQYF.

This clonotype showed up just a few times. The chain has TRBV6-2 or TRBV6-3 and TRBJ1-6; tentative D call: TRBD1 (6 bases). The germline V and J ends were trimmed by 3 bases and 7 bases, with 13 bases remaining between them. The CDR3 consists of 15 residues. CDR1 is MNHEY and CDR2 is SVGEGT in the germline V gene. CDR3 residues: CASSYGPQGNSPLHF. The CDR3 coding sequence is TGTGCCAGCAGTTATGGTCCGCAGGGGAATTCACCCCTCCACTTT.

The chain carries TRBV2 and TRBJ1-4; unclear D gene. CDR1 and CDR2 from the germline V gene are SNHLY and FYNNEI. The CDR3 loop spans 14 amino acids. The V end lost 1 base, the J end lost 6 bases, and 9 bases lay between the germline ends. Here the CDR3 DNA reads TGTGCCAGCAGTGAAGGTTTATCGTATGAAAAACTGTTTTTT. As protein: CASSEGLSYEKLFF.

The sample holds many counts of this clonotype. CDR3 residues: CASSLALAGGLQPTQYF. CDR3 nucleotide sequence: TGCGCCAGCAGCTTGGCCTTGGCGGGAGGACTTCAGCCTACGCAGTATTTT. This chain connects TRBV5-1 to TRBJ2-3; TRBD2 agrees at 8 bases. The V gene end was trimmed by 0 bases and the J gene end by 8 bases; junction bases not matched to a gene: 14. The CDR3 sequence is 17 residues long. Germline assignment: CDR1 SGHRS and CDR2 YFSETQ.

This clonotype was counted many times. The J gene is TRBJ2-7, the V gene TRBV28, with 7 bases lining up with TRBD1. Trimming at V came to 7 bases and at J to 3 bases, leaving 9 bases not matched to a gene. The CDR3 loop spans 14 amino acids. The germline CDR1 and CDR2 sequences are MDHEN and SYDVKM. As DNA, the CDR3 is TGTGCCAGCACCTTGGACAGGACGTACTACGAGCAGTACTTC. It encodes CASTLDRTYYEQYF. Together with reference TRBV28 and TRBJ2-7, the CDR3 gives the full variable domain: DVKVTQSSRYLVKRTGEKVFLECVQDMDHENMFWYRQDPGLGLRLIYFSYDVKMKEKGDIPEGYSVSREKKERFSLILESASTNQTSMYLCASTLDRTYYEQYFGPGTRLTVT.

At least ten counts were recorded for this clonotype. The rearrangement uses TRBV29-1 and TRBJ2-7, with TRBD1 matching 9 bases. The CDR3 is made up of 14 amino acids. V shed 5 bases and J 3 bases; nucleotides not matched to a gene: 8. Germline V gene data show CDR1 as SQVTM and CDR2 as ANQGSEA. The CDR3 is CSVWGQGSHYEQYF. CDR3 DNA: TGCAGCGTTTGGGGACAGGGCTCGCACTACGAGCAGTACTTC.

In this sample, this clonotype turned up many times. The chain has TRBV27 and TRBJ1-2, with D unclear. This CDR3 has 12 residues. Trimming shortened V by 4 bases and J by 8 bases, and 11 bases separated the two germline ends. The V gene's germline CDR1 is MNHEY and CDR2 SMNVEV (reference sequence). The CDR3 DNA is TGTGCCAGCAGTTCGACCCTGGGGGGCTACACCTTC. It yields the protein CASSSTLGGYTF.

This clonotype was seen a handful of times. The chain is built from TRBV20-1 and TRBJ1-1; D is perhaps TRBD1 (6 bases). The germline V gene encodes CDR1 DFQATT and CDR2 SNEGSKA (reference sequence). This CDR3 is 13 amino acids long. The ends were cut back, 3 bases at V and 5 bases at J, with 13 bases in the middle. The CDR3: CSARGGHGTEAFF. DNA for the CDR3: TGCAGTGCTAGGGGGGGGCACGGGACTGAAGCTTTCTTT.

This clonotype was seen repeatedly, ten times or more. The genes are TRBV4-2 and TRBJ2-7, with 7 positions matching TRBD1. This CDR3 is 14 amino acids long. The ends lost 3 bases at V and 0 bases at J; junction bases unmatched: 2. Germline CDR1 and CDR2: LGHNA and YNFKEQ. The CDR3 region has the DNA TGTGCCAGCAGCCACACAGGGGCCTCCTACGAGCAGTACTTC. Translating it yields CASSHTGASYEQYF.

This clonotype occurred a few times. The rearrangement uses TRBV5-5 and TRBJ2-7; TRBD1 is a possible D gene (5 bases). Looked up from germline, CDR1 is SGHKS and CDR2 is YYEKEE (reference sequence). V was shortened by 4 bases and J by 1 base, with 9 bases between the two germline ends. This CDR3 spans 13 amino acids. DNA for the CDR3: TGTGCCAGCAGCCGACAGTATTCCTACGAGCAGTACTTC. This sequence encodes CASSRQYSYEQYF.

The genes are TRBV7-8 and TRBJ2-6, with TRBD1 as a possible D gene (5 bases). In germline, CDR1 is SGHVS, CDR2 FQNEAQ. The CDR3 spans 16 residues. The V gene lost 4 bases and the J gene lost 0 bases, with 10 bases spanning the gap. As DNA, the CDR3 is TGTGCCAGCAGCTCCTACAGGAACTCTGGGGCCAACGTCCTGACTTTC. It yields the protein CASSSYRNSGANVLTF.

This chain uses TRBV7-9 with TRBJ2-7, with D possibly being TRBD1 (6 bases). CDR3 size: 14 residues. CDR1 is SEHNR, CDR2 FQNEAQ, per germline (reference sequence). The V end was cut by 7 bases, the J end by 0 bases, with 13 bases between. The CDR3 DNA reads as TGTGCCAGCACACAGGGAAGGAGCTCCTACGAGCAGTACTTC. It is translated as CASTQGRSSYEQYF.

The sample holds a few counts of this clonotype. The chain is built from TRBV9 and TRBJ2-7; 10 bases fit TRBD1. J gave up 3 bases and V 4 bases, and 13 bases lay outside the gene matches. Germline-derived CDR1 and CDR2 are SGDLS and YYNGEE. CDR3 length: 17 amino acids. CDR3 sequence (DNA): TGTGCCAGCAGCCTCACCCCGACCGGGACAGGGGTCTACGAGCAGTACTTC. This encodes CASSLTPTGTGVYEQYF.

V usage is TRBV27 and J usage is TRBJ1-2; TRBD1 matches 11 bases. This CDR3 has 16 residues. Per germline, CDR1 MNHEY and CDR2 SMNVEV (reference sequence). Trimming cost V 5 bases and J 7 bases; bases outside gene matches: 12. The CDR3 loop is CASSGRIGQGASGYTF. For the CDR3, the DNA is TGTGCCAGCAGTGGTCGGATCGGACAGGGGGCGAGTGGCTACACCTTC.